Listed below are T cell receptor beta chains from one sample, sequenced in a study of T cells in tuberculosis. Generated by immunoSEQ multiplex PCR, the TCRdb table keeps only in-frame clones and is missing some. The sample contains more than 35,000 clones, about 95% of which appear only once. Input material: PBMCs. The receptors come from a donor under 30 with latent tuberculosis or without tuberculosis infection. Each CDR3 is given with its conserved first and last residue. A D gene is named only where the DNA matches it firmly. Clone size is given for some rows only: seen once, a few or many times, or a class if the clone is expanded.

J,D,V,size,CDR3,DNA
TRBJ1-4,.,TRBV18,.,CASSPKGEPEKLFF,TGTGCCAGCTCACCAAAAGGGGAACCGGAAAAACTGTTTTTT
TRBJ1-6,.,TRBV5-5,.,CASSLNLLVSSYNSPLHF,TGTGCCAGCAGCTTAAATTTGCTGGTGAGCTCCTATAATTCACCCCTCCACTTT
TRBJ2-3,TRBD2,TRBV7-7,.,CASSPIGGASGTDTQYF,TGTGCCAGCAGCCCAATCGGGGGGGCGTCGGGCACAGATACGCAGTATTTT
TRBJ1-4,.,TRBV2,once,CASGYGGGDEKLFF,TGTGCCAGCGGCTATGGAGGGGGGGATGAAAAACTGTTTTTT
TRBJ1-3,.,TRBV5-6,.,CASSLEGSPIYF,TGTGCCAGCAGCTTGGAAGGGAGCCCCATATATTTT
TRBJ2-1,TRBD2,TRBV7-8,.,CASSLRGGNEQFF,TGTGCCAGCAGCCTCCGCGGGGGCAATGAGCAGTTCTTC
TRBJ2-7,.,TRBV7-2,.,CASSPRGPLGNEQYF,TGTGCCAGCAGCCCCCGAGGGCCTCTGGGGAACGAGCAGTACTTC
TRBJ2-6,TRBD2,TRBV7-6,.,CASSLGLAGDSGANVLTF,TGTGCCAGCAGCTTAGGACTAGCGGGGGACTCTGGGGCCAACGTCCTGACTTTC
TRBJ2-7,TRBD2,TRBV6-5,.,CASGRGTYEQYF,TGTGCCAGCGGGCGGGGGACCTACGAGCAGTACTTC
TRBJ1-1,.,TRBV4-2,.,CASSQVVGDTEAFF,TGTGCCAGCAGCCAAGTAGTAGGGGACACTGAAGCTTTCTTT
TRBJ2-3,TRBD2,TRBV7-3,.,CASSFRLAGGTDTQYF,TGTGCCAGCAGCTTCAGACTAGCGGGCGGGACAGATACGCAGTATTTT
TRBJ2-7,.,TRBV6-5,.,CASRSGRGVPPGQYF,TGTGCCAGCAGGTCGGGGCGGGGTGTCCCCCCCGGGCAGTACTTC
TRBJ1-1,.,TRBV9,.,CASSAGGSDTEAFF,TGTGCCAGCAGCGCGGGGGGATCGGACACTGAAGCTTTCTTT
TRBJ1-3,TRBD1,TRBV7-9,.,CASSSSGTGSAPGGNTIYF,TGTGCCAGCAGCTCCTCCGGGACAGGGTCGGCCCCGGGAGGAAACACCATATATTTT
TRBJ1-5,TRBD1,TRBV27,few,CASSRQGQPQHF,TGTGCCAGCAGCCGACAGGGTCAGCCCCAGCATTTT
TRBJ1-1,.,TRBV2,.,CASRGGGTEAFF,TGTGCCAGCAGAGGGGGGGGGACTGAAGCTTTCTTT
TRBJ2-3,.,TRBV11-2,once,CASSLVVRGRTDTQYF,TGTGCCAGCAGCTTAGTCGTGCGCGGCCGCACAGATACGCAGTATTTT
TRBJ1-3,TRBD1,TRBV19,.,CASSPWTGPFSGNTIYF,TGTGCCAGTAGTCCGTGGACAGGGCCCTTCTCTGGAAACACCATATATTTT
TRBJ1-5,.,TRBV6-6,.,CASTLPAYSNQPQHF,TGTGCCAGCACTCTACCCGCGTATAGCAATCAGCCCCAGCATTTT
TRBJ1-2,.,TRBV18,.,CASSPYIRENGYTF,TGTGCCAGCTCACCATATATAAGGGAGAATGGCTACACCTTC
TRBJ1-2,TRBD1,TRBV30,.,CAWRTGGRGYTF,TGTGCCTGGAGGACAGGGGGCAGAGGCTACACCTTC
TRBJ2-1,.,TRBV6-6,.,CASSDRGASGNEQFF,TGTGCCAGCAGTGACCGCGGGGCCTCCGGCAATGAGCAGTTCTTC
TRBJ1-3,.,TRBV19,.,CASSPLPGAGNTIYF,TGTGCCAGTAGCCCACTGCCAGGGGCTGGAAACACCATATATTTT
TRBJ1-2,.,TRBV10-3,once,CAISESRPGDGYTF,TGTGCCATCAGTGAGTCGAGACCAGGCGATGGCTACACCTTC
TRBJ2-1,.,TRBV7-8,.,CASSMGLHAYNEQFF,TGTGCCAGCTCTATGGGGCTTCATGCCTACAATGAGCAGTTCTTC
TRBJ2-5,.,TRBV9,.,CASSPGGRSQETQYF,TGTGCCAGCAGCCCTGGGGGCAGGAGTCAAGAGACCCAGTACTTC
TRBJ1-5,TRBD1,TRBV30,.,CAWNGQGGQPQHF,TGTGCCTGGAATGGACAGGGTGGTCAGCCCCAGCATTTT
TRBJ2-7,.,TRBV6-6,.,CASSYLTGSNYEQYF,TGTGCCAGCAGTTACTTAACGGGATCAAACTACGAGCAGTACTTC
TRBJ2-1,TRBD2,TRBV4-2,.,CASSQLEGGLADNEQFF,TGTGCCAGCAGCCAATTGGAGGGAGGACTAGCGGACAATGAGCAGTTCTTC
TRBJ1-2,TRBD1,TRBV11-2,.,CASSFDRGGGYTF,TGTGCCAGCAGCTTCGACAGGGGCGGGGGCTACACCTTC
TRBJ2-5,TRBD1,TRBV5-4,.,CASSSGQGAPQETQYF,TGTGCCAGCAGCTCGGGACAGGGGGCGCCTCAAGAGACCCAGTACTTC
TRBJ2-7,TRBD1,TRBV30,.,CAWGSGTAAYEQYF,TGTGCCTGGGGTTCCGGGACAGCCGCCTACGAGCAGTACTTC
TRBJ2-1,TRBD1,TRBV7-3,.,CASSTQGVSEQFF,TGTGCCAGCAGCACTCAGGGGGTGAGTGAGCAGTTCTTC
TRBJ2-1,TRBD1,TRBV18,.,CASSPFLGTGDYEQFF,TGTGCCAGCTCACCATTCCTTGGGACAGGGGATTATGAGCAGTTCTTC
TRBJ1-5,.,TRBV4-1,.,CASSQTDRRGQPQHF,TGCGCCAGCAGCCAAACCGACCGCCGGGGACAGCCCCAGCATTTT
TRBJ1-1,.,TRBV7-2,once,CASSSDTYEAFF,TGTGCCAGCAGCTCTGACACATATGAAGCTTTCTTT
TRBJ1-4,TRBD1,TRBV11-2,.,CASSSATGLGEKLFF,TGTGCCAGCAGCTCCGCGACAGGGTTAGGTGAAAAACTGTTTTTT
TRBJ2-1,.,TRBV19,.,CASSIAAGSASYNEQFF,TGTGCCAGTAGTATAGCGGCGGGGTCTGCCTCCTACAATGAGCAGTTCTTC
TRBJ1-2,.,TRBV7-2,.,CASSLAGGLNYGYTF,TGTGCCAGCAGCTTAGCGGGGGGGCTAAACTATGGCTACACCTTC
TRBJ2-2,.,TRBV6-5,.,CASRGQRDTGELFF,TGTGCCAGCAGAGGTCAGCGGGACACCGGGGAGCTGTTTTTT
TRBJ2-2,TRBD2,TRBV11-2,.,CATARTSGGANTGELFF,TGTGCAACCGCCCGGACTAGCGGGGGGGCAAACACCGGGGAGCTGTTTTTT
TRBJ2-2,TRBD2,TRBV14,.,CASSHLAGAGGELFF,TGTGCCAGCAGCCACCTAGCGGGAGCGGGCGGGGAGCTGTTTTTT
TRBJ2-1,TRBD1,TRBV2,once,CASSLGQGIYNEQFF,TGTGCCAGCAGTTTGGGACAGGGCATATACAATGAGCAGTTCTTC
TRBJ1-4,TRBD1,TRBV29-1,once,CSVDLGQGGEKLFF,TGCAGCGTTGACCTCGGACAGGGTGGTGAAAAACTGTTTTTT
TRBJ2-2,.,TRBV6-1,once,CASSEDRAATGELFF,TGTGCCAGCAGTGAAGACAGGGCGGCCACCGGGGAGCTGTTTTTT
TRBJ2-5,TRBD2,TRBV19,.,CASSIRLAGGETQYF,TGTGCCAGTAGTATACGACTAGCGGGAGGGGAGACCCAGTACTTC